Sequencing of this T cell receptor (beta chain) was carried out in a study of shared clonotypes between healthy human individuals. The CDR3 is 15 amino acids. Germline values: CDR1 MNHNY, CDR2 SVGAGI (reference sequence). V lost 4 bases and J lost 2, with 12 bases in between. TCRdb's table, derived via immunoSEQ multiplex PCR, lists solely in-frame clones and lacks some. The table has approximately 2,300,000 clones, around 90% seen once. This sequence was found in a man younger than 35 in good health. Some clones in this sample may be carry-over from other donors' samples. The J gene is TRBJ1-5, the V gene TRBV6-6; the D gene is possibly TRBD1 (5 bases). The sample comprised naive CD4+ T cells from PBMCs. The sample's subset: CD45RA+ positively selected. CDR3 loop: CASSSSGVRNQPQHF. The CDR3 coding sequence is TGTGCCAGCAGTTCCTCGGGGGTCCGCAATCAGCCCCAGCATTTT.